This TCR beta chain was sequenced for a study of blood T cells in healthy people across ages. A second roughly 7 to 11 cycle PCR used barcoded and J-beta primers. TCRdb called the 5' RACE reads again in MiXCR, with one record for every CDR3 protein. The sample yields around 520,000 distinct CDR3 sequences, roughly a quarter seen once. CDR3 size: 14 residues. CDR1 is DFQATT, CDR2 SNEGSKA, per germline (reference sequence). In addition, the sample was reused for a study of T cells of mothers and their children. That study reports: The study recruited three healthy Caucasian mothers and their six children as donors.

The sequenced material came from blood. The source of this sequence is a boy aged 2 to 9 in good health. This sequence joins TRBV20-1 and TRBJ2-5, with 7 nucleotides matching TRBD1. The J call may be faulty, since TRBJ2-7 better matches the DNA end. CDR3: CSARGQGSSYEQYF. CDR3 sequence (DNA): TGCAGTGCTAGAGGACAGGGCTCCTCCTACGAGCAGTACTTC.